The clone carrying this T cell receptor beta chain has a handful of counts. The data derive from a study of Graves' ophthalmopathy and Graves' hyperthyroidism. Germline V gene sequence: CDR1 KGHSH, CDR2 LQKENI. V dropped 2 bases and J dropped 5 bases, with 6 bases sitting between them. The CDR3 totals 12 residues. The TCR beta CDR3 regions underwent amplification from RNA transcripts. The workflow started with a first-round RT-PCR run with HTBI primers and then moved on to a second-round multiplex PCR. One entry per CDR3 protein, called by TCRdb with MiXCR from the multiplex PCR reads. The sample lists 200,000 to 250,000 distinct CDR3 sequences, 45% to 55% occurring once.

The sample taken for sequencing was peripheral blood. This chain links TRBV18 with TRBJ2-5, with D hard to call. The sequence was collected from an adult man with Graves' ophthalmopathy. The DNA for the CDR3 is TGTGCCAGCTCACCATACGTCGAGACCCAGTACTTC. It translates to CASSPYVETQYF.